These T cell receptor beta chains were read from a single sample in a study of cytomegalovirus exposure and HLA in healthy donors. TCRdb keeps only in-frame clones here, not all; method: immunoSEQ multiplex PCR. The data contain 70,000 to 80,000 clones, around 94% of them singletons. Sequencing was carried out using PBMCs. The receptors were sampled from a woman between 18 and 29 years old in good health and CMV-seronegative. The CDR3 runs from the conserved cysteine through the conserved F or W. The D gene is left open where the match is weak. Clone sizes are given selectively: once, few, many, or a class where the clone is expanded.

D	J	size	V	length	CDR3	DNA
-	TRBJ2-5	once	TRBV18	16	CASSRISGGVEETQYF	TGTGCCAGCTCACGTATCTCAGGAGGGGTGGAGGAGACCCAGTACTTC
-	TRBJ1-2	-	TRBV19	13	CASTPGFPIGYTF	TGTGCCAGTACCCCAGGGTTCCCGATTGGCTACACCTTC
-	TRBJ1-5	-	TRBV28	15	CASSLFRNSNQPQHF	TGTGCCAGCAGTTTATTCAGGAATAGCAATCAGCCCCAGCATTTT
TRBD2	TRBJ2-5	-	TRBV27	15	CASSDLTSGGFTQYF	TGTGCCAGCAGTGATCTTACTAGCGGGGGCTTCACCCAGTACTTC
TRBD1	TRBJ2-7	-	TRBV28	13	CATHGTASYEQYF	TGTGCCACCCACGGGACAGCCTCCTACGAGCAGTACTTC
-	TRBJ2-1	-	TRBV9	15	CASSVGGDSYNEQFF	TGTGCCAGCAGCGTAGGGGGGGACTCCTACAATGAGCAGTTCTTC
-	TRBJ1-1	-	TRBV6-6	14	CASRSSGGSTEAFF	TGTGCCAGCAGGTCCTCGGGGGGAAGCACTGAAGCTTTCTTT
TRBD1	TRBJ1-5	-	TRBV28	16	CASSLWTGLGNQPQHF	TGTGCCAGCAGTTTATGGACAGGGTTGGGCAATCAGCCCCAGCATTTT
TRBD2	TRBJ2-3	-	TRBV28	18	CASRGGTRPGVGTDTQYF	TGTGCCAGCAGGGGAGGGACTAGGCCTGGAGTGGGCACAGATACGCAGTATTTT
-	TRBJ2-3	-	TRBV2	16	CASSYLGQHPTDTQYF	TGTGCCAGCTCTTACCTTGGACAGCACCCCACAGATACGCAGTATTTT
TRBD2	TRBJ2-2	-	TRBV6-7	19	CASSYSEGASGRLDGELFF	TGTGCCAGCAGTTACTCTGAAGGGGCGAGCGGGAGGCTAGACGGGGAGCTGTTTTTT
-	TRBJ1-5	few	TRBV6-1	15	CASSAETGSSGPQHF	TGTGCCAGCAGTGCCGAGACAGGCTCCTCGGGGCCCCAGCATTTT
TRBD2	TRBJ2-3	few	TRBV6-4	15	CASSEASGVVDTQYF	TGTGCCAGCAGTGAAGCTAGCGGGGTTGTAGATACGCAGTATTTT
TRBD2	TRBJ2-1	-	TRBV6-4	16	CASSGSGGTLHAEQFF	TGTGCCAGCAGTGGTAGCGGGGGGACTCTACACGCTGAGCAGTTCTTC
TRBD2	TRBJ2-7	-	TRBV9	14	CASSVTSGSYEQYF	TGTGCCAGCAGCGTTACTAGCGGGTCCTACGAGCAGTACTTC
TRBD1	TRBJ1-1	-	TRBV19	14	CASSLQTGGTEAFF	TGTGCCAGTAGTCTCCAGACAGGGGGGACTGAAGCTTTCTTT
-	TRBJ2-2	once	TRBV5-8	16	CASSPRDLGKTGELFF	TGTGCCAGCAGCCCGCGGGACTTGGGGAAAACCGGGGAGCTGTTTTTT